Shown below are 30 T cell receptor beta chains from a single sample sequenced in a study of pediatric ulcerative colitis. Libraries were prepared by immunoSEQ multiplex PCR; TCRdb keeps only in-frame clonotypes and omits some of them. Altogether tens of thousands of clones are present, 87% being singletons, with the ten largest covering roughly 1.5%. The specimen sequenced was blood. The source is a boy between 10 and 17 years old who was a control in a study of pediatric ulcerative colitis.

This clone was seen only once. The chain is built from TRBV6-5 and TRBJ1-6, with TRBD1 as a possible D gene (6 bases). V was shortened by 5 bases and J by 2 bases, with 10 bases between the two germline ends. This CDR3 is built from 15 residues. The germline CDR1 and CDR2 sequences are MNHEY and SVGAGI. The CDR3 DNA follows: TGTGCCAGCAGTAAACAGGGCGCCTATAATTCACCCCTCCACTTT. Encoded protein: CASSKQGAYNSPLHF.

The chain joins TRBV27 to TRBJ2-1; no firm D call. Trimming stripped 0 bases from V and 2 bases from J, with 17 bases between. This CDR3 is 18 amino acids long. Germline V CDR1 and CDR2: MNHEY, SMNVEV (reference sequence). The CDR3 loop reads CASSLSPMRILPYNEQFF. The CDR3 DNA reads as TGTGCCAGCAGTTTATCACCCATGAGAATCTTACCCTACAATGAGCAGTTCTTC.

J is TRBJ1-4 and V is TRBV4-3, with TRBD1 matching over 10 bases. This CDR3 region has 16 residues. V lost 0 bases and J lost 8; bases outside the gene matches: 6. Germline V gene sequence: CDR1 LGHNA, CDR2 YSLEER. This CDR3 reads CASSQDTGQGWEKLFF. The CDR3 nucleotides read TGCGCCAGCAGCCAAGATACGGGACAGGGGTGGGAAAAACTGTTTTTT.

The rearrangement uses TRBV7-9 and TRBJ2-7; TRBD2 matches 8 bases. CDR3 length equals 16 residues. Germline assignment: CDR1 SEHNR and CDR2 FQNEAQ (reference sequence). V lost 5 bases to trimming and J lost 5 bases; unmatched junction nucleotides: 14. CDR3 in amino acids: CASSHSPTGGPNEQYF. CDR3 DNA: TGTGCCAGCAGCCATTCCCCCACGGGAGGGCCCAACGAGCAGTACTTC. Filled out from reference TRBV7-9 and TRBJ2-7, the complete variable domain reads DTGVSQNPRHKITKRGQNVTFRCDPISEHNRLYWYRQTLGQGPEFLTYFQNEAQLEKSRLLSDRFSAERPKGSFSTLEIQRTEQGDSAMYLCASSHSPTGGPNEQYFGPGTRLTVT.

The chain links TRBV19 to TRBJ1-5, with D possibly TRBD1 on 5 matching bases. The V gene's germline CDR1 is LNHDA and CDR2 SQIVND (reference sequence). V was cut by 3 bases and J by 5 bases, with 11 bases left in between. The CDR3 is 14 amino acids. Here the CDR3 DNA reads TGTGCCAGTAGTATGGTGCAGGGACATCAGCCCCAGCATTTT. As protein: CASSMVQGHQPQHF.

The chain joins TRBV4-3 to TRBJ2-3, with 12 bases matching TRBD2. CDR3 size: 19 residues. Unmatched junction bases numbered 9, after V lost 1 base and J lost 1 base. The germline V gene has CDR1 LGHNA and CDR2 YSLEER. CDR3 DNA: TGCGCCAGCAGCCAAGGCCCTAGCGGGGGGGCGGAGGGCACAGATACGCAGTATTTT. Amino acids: CASSQGPSGGAEGTDTQYF.

CDR3 bases: TGTGCCAGCAGTCCAGACCTCGGGGGGGTAAGCTCCTACGAGCAGTACTTC. It yields the protein CASSPDLGGVSSYEQYF. The chain has TRBV27 and TRBJ2-7; 8 bases match TRBD2. Germline trimming cut 5 bases from V and 0 bases from J; bases unmatched to any gene: 12. The CDR3 runs 17 residues. Looked up from germline, CDR1 is MNHEY and CDR2 is SMNVEV (reference sequence).

The chain links TRBV23-1 to TRBJ2-2; D not resolved. TRBV23-1 is an ORF, with its function uncertain. Between the trimmed V and J ends, which lost 10 bases and 4 bases, there was a span of 13 bases. The CDR3 covers 13 residues. CDR3 residues: CAIGIPSTGELFF. The CDR3, as DNA: TGCGCCATCGGCATTCCCAGCACCGGGGAGCTGTTTTTT.

The chain couples TRBV9 to TRBJ2-7; D unclear. The V end was cut by 0 bases, the J end by 0 bases, with 4 bases between. CDR1 is SGDLS, CDR2 YYNGEE, per germline. This CDR3 spans 13 amino acids. The CDR3 protein is CASSVGDSYEQYF. CDR3 in DNA: TGTGCCAGCAGCGTAGGAGACTCCTACGAGCAGTACTTC.

The V call is TRBV25-1, the J call TRBJ2-5; 8 bases are a match to TRBD1. V shed 4 bases and J 4 bases; nucleotides not matched to a gene: 8. The CDR3 has 15 amino acids. The germline CDR1 and CDR2 sequences are MGHDK and SYGVNS. The CDR3 DNA sequence: TGTGCCAGCAGTGCTGGACAGGGAGGTGGAGAGACCCAGTACTTC. Translated: CASSAGQGGGETQYF.

J is TRBJ2-4 and V is TRBV28; no clear D gene. Trimming took off 4 bases at V and 0 bases at J, with 19 bases between the two ends. This CDR3 comprises 18 residues. Germline assignment: CDR1 MDHEN and CDR2 SYDVKM. The CDR3 reads CASSWNWQANLAKNIQYF. The CDR3 coding sequence is TGTGCCAGCAGTTGGAATTGGCAGGCAAACCTAGCCAAAAACATTCAGTACTTC.

CDR3 sequence: CAWSEGTGNTEAFF. CDR3 coding DNA: TGTGCCTGGAGTGAAGGGACAGGGAACACTGAAGCTTTCTTT. This chain connects TRBV30 to TRBJ1-1, with 8 bases aligning to TRBD1. This CDR3 region has 14 residues. Germline values: CDR1 GTSNPN, CDR2 SVGIG (reference sequence). Germline trimming cut 1 base from V and 1 base from J; bases unmatched to any gene: 2.

V gene TRBV29-1 combines with J gene TRBJ1-3; D possibly corresponds to TRBD1 (6 bases). CDR3 length: 12 amino acids. V dropped 6 bases and J dropped 2 bases, with 8 bases sitting between them. CDR1 SQVTM and CDR2 ANQGSEA come from the germline V gene. This CDR3 is CSVQGTGNTIYF. CDR3 DNA: TGCAGCGTGCAGGGGACTGGAAACACCATATATTTT.

V and J are TRBV7-2 and TRBJ2-7, with D possibly being TRBD2 (5 bases). Between the trimmed V and J ends, which lost 6 bases and 5 bases, there was a span of 11 bases. Germline CDR1 is SGHTA and CDR2 is FQGNSA. This CDR3 is 12 amino acids long. The CDR3 nucleotides are TGTGCCAGCAGGTCGGACTCAAACGAGCAGTACTTC. Protein product: CASRSDSNEQYF.

The count of this clone is one. This rearrangement joins TRBV18 to TRBJ2-7; 9 nucleotides match TRBD2. CDR3 length: 14 residues. Germline V CDR1 and CDR2: KGHSH, LQKENI. V trimming: 1 base; J trimming: 6 bases; junction bases outside the gene matches: 4. CDR3 region: CASSPRTSEVEQYF. DNA for the CDR3: TGTGCCAGCTCACCACGGACTAGCGAGGTCGAGCAGTACTTC.

This clone appeared once. V is TRBV7-2 and J is TRBJ2-7; 10 nucleotides line up with TRBD2. The CDR3 has 15 residues. The germline CDR1 and CDR2 sequences are SGHTA and FQGNSA. V lost 0 bases to trimming and J lost 2 bases; unmatched junction nucleotides: 1. Here the CDR3 reads CASSLASGGAYEQYF. The CDR3, as DNA: TGTGCCAGCAGCTTAGCCAGCGGGGGGGCCTACGAGCAGTACTTC.

V gene TRBV25-1 combines with J gene TRBJ1-5; no definite D call. The CDR3 is 17 residues long. Germline lookup yields CDR1 MGHDK and CDR2 SYGVNS. The V end lost 3 bases, the J end lost 2 bases, and 17 bases lay between the germline ends. This CDR3 is CASSEVEGRSGNQPQHF. The CDR3 coding sequence is TGTGCCAGCAGTGAGGTGGAAGGGCGCTCTGGCAATCAGCCCCAGCATTTT.

This sequence joins TRBV11-2 and TRBJ2-2, with TRBD1 identical over 9 bases. Germline CDR1 SGHAT, CDR2 FQNNGV. The CDR3 totals 16 residues. J lost 6 bases, V lost 5 bases, and 10 bases had no gene match. The CDR3 spells CASSLPGQGGSGELFF. Here the CDR3 DNA reads TGTGCCAGCAGCCTACCGGGACAGGGTGGGTCCGGGGAGCTGTTTTTT.

This chain links TRBV2 with TRBJ1-5; D gene uncertain. Germline lookup yields CDR1 SNHLY and CDR2 FYNNEI. V was clipped by 6 bases and J by 3 bases, with 15 bases between them. The CDR3 is 15 residues long. CDR3 nucleotide sequence: TGTGCCAGCAGGGTGGGGTTCGGAGACAATCAGCCCCAGCATTTT. This encodes CASRVGFGDNQPQHF.

The chain links TRBV6-5 to TRBJ2-5; the D is unclear. CDR1 and CDR2 from the germline V gene are MNHEY and SVGAGI. This CDR3 has 14 residues. V was trimmed by 5 bases and J by 1 base, leaving 11 bases between them. The CDR3 nucleotides are TGTGCCAGCAGTCTGATGGGCCCCCAAGAGACCCAGTACTTC. Its protein product is CASSLMGPQETQYF.

J is TRBJ2-7 and V is TRBV7-6; the D call may be TRBD1 or TRBD2 (6 bases each). V was pared by 4 bases and J by 1 base, with 20 bases between. The CDR3 is made up of 17 amino acids. Germline assignment: CDR1 SGHVS and CDR2 FNYEAQ. The CDR3 DNA reads TGTGCCAGCAGCTCCACCCCGCCCGGGGGCAGATCCTACGAGCAGTACTTC. It specifies CASSSTPPGGRSYEQYF.

This clone appeared a single time. The chain links TRBV5-6 to TRBJ1-4, with D possibly being TRBD1 (6 bases). Germline CDR1 is SGHDT and CDR2 is YYEEEE. Between the trimmed V and J ends, which lost 4 bases and 7 bases, there was a span of 11 bases. The CDR3 is 13 amino acids. CDR3 sequence reads: CASSGRGAEKLFF. The CDR3 nucleotides read TGTGCCAGCAGCGGACGGGGGGCTGAAAAACTGTTTTTT.

This rearrangement joins TRBV28 to TRBJ1-2; TRBD1 is a possible D gene (5 bases). Germline values: CDR1 MDHEN, CDR2 SYDVKM. V was pared by 5 bases and J by 0 bases, with 13 bases between. This CDR3 has 15 residues. CDR3 region: CASSSQGWANYGYTF. CDR3 coding DNA: TGTGCCAGCAGTAGTCAGGGATGGGCTAACTATGGCTACACCTTC.

The chain employs TRBV6-5 and TRBJ1-1; D might be TRBD1 (6 bases). The CDR3 extends over 15 amino acids. Germline lookup yields CDR1 MNHEY and CDR2 SVGAGI. V was pared by 5 bases and J by 4 bases, with 17 bases between. The CDR3 here is CASSQSYRARTEAFF. As DNA, the CDR3 is TGTGCCAGCAGTCAAAGTTACAGGGCGCGCACTGAAGCTTTCTTT.

This clone was found once. The genes are TRBV19 and TRBJ2-7; TRBD2 might be the D (5 bases). V dropped 6 bases and J dropped 0 bases, with 9 bases sitting between them. The CDR3 has 13 residues. Germline assignment: CDR1 LNHDA and CDR2 SQIVND (reference sequence). The CDR3 is CASSTGSSYEQYF. The CDR3 DNA sequence: TGTGCCAGTAGCACGGGAAGCTCCTACGAGCAGTACTTC.

The genes are TRBV19 and TRBJ1-5; perhaps TRBD1 as D (5 bases). The CDR3 is 14 residues long. Trimming stripped 9 bases from V and 5 bases from J, with 17 bases between. CDR1 and CDR2 (germline): LNHDA, SQIVND (reference sequence). Here the CDR3 DNA reads TGTGCCAGCGGGACGACACCTTCCCATCAGCCCCAGCATTTT. Protein: CASGTTPSHQPQHF. Together with reference TRBV19 and TRBJ1-5, the CDR3 gives the full variable domain: DGGITQSPKYLFRKEGQNVTLSCEQNLNHDAMYWYRQDPGQGLRLIYYSQIVNDFQKGDIAEGYSVSREKKESFPLTVTSAQKNPTAFYLCASGTTPSHQPQHFGDGTRLSIL.

The rearrangement joins TRBV10-3 to TRBJ2-1, with 7 bases lining up with TRBD2. The germline V gene encodes CDR1 ENHRY and CDR2 SYGVKD. The ends lost 3 bases at V and 5 bases at J; junction bases unmatched: 10. This CDR3 contains 16 residues. The CDR3 DNA is TGTGCCATCAGTGACATGGGGCGGGGGACGCACAATGAGCAGTTCTTC. It is translated as CAISDMGRGTHNEQFF.

The V gene is TRBV28, the J gene TRBJ1-1; D possibly corresponds to TRBD1 (6 bases). Trimming stripped 5 bases from V and 10 bases from J, with 17 bases between. This CDR3 is built from 13 residues. The germline CDR1 and CDR2 sequences are MDHEN and SYDVKM. CDR3 loop: CASSKTGYVGAFF. The CDR3 DNA is TGTGCCAGCAGTAAAACAGGGTACGTCGGAGCTTTCTTT.

This rearrangement joins TRBV28 to TRBJ2-7; 8 nucleotides line up with TRBD2. The J segment lost 5 bases and the V segment lost 5 bases, leaving 8 bases of the junction unmatched. Germline V gives CDR1 MDHEN, CDR2 SYDVKM. This CDR3 spans 14 amino acids. The CDR3 reads CASSPAAGGNEQYF. The DNA of the CDR3 is TGTGCCAGCAGTCCCGCGGCGGGGGGCAACGAGCAGTACTTC. The entire variable domain, with the rest obtained from reference TRBV28 and TRBJ2-7, is as follows: DVKVTQSSRYLVKRTGEKVFLECVQDMDHENMFWYRQDPGLGLRLIYFSYDVKMKEKGDIPEGYSVSREKKERFSLILESASTNQTSMYLCASSPAAGGNEQYFGPGTRLTVT.

The chain carries TRBV6-1 and TRBJ1-2, with TRBD1 matching over 7 bases. V was clipped by 0 bases and J by 4 bases; unmatched bases: 8. The CDR3 is 16 amino acids. The germline V gene has CDR1 MNHNS and CDR2 SASEGT. The CDR3 region has the DNA TGTGCCAGCAGTGAAGCGTTAACAGGGGCGGGCTATGGCTACACCTTC. Its protein is CASSEALTGAGYGYTF.